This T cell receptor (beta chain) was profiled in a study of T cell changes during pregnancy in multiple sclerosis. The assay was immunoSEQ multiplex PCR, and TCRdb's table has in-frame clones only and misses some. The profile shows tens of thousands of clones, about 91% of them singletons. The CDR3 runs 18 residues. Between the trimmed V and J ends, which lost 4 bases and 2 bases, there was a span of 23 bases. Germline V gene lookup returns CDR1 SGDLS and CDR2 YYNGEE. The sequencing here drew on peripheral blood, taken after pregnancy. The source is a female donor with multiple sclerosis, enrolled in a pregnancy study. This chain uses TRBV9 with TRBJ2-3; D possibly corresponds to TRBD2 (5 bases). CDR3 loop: CASSPKWARGLATDTQYF. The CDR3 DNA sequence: TGTGCCAGCAGCCCAAAGTGGGCCCGAGGACTTGCCACAGATACGCAGTATTTT.